Here is one T cell receptor beta chain with its context. This entry comes from a study of shared clonotypes between healthy human individuals. The method was immunoSEQ multiplex PCR; TCRdb's version includes in-frame clones alone and lacks a portion of them. The sample shows millions of clones, approximately 95% of them seen only once. Trimming cost V 0 bases and J 2 bases, with 15 bases left between them. This CDR3 has 16 residues. CDR1 is SQVTM and CDR2 is ANQGSEA in the germline V gene. The rearrangement links TRBV29-1 to TRBJ2-3; a weak D match, TRBD2 (5 bases). The sequence came from a young man in good health. Some clones in this sample may be carry-over from other donors' samples. Sequencing was done on a sample of naive CD4+ T cells from PBMCs. Subset defined: CD45RA+ positively selected. In nucleotides, the CDR3 is TGCAGCGTTGAAGATCTTCGGGGAGAAGTCACAGATACGCAGTATTTT. This encodes CSVEDLRGEVTDTQYF.